The present TCR beta chain was sequenced within a study of shared clonotypes between healthy human individuals. Study summary: The plates for each donor numbered three CD4 naive, three CD4 memory, two CD8 naive and one CD8 memory.

The study drew its donors from healthy HIV-negative adults without recent acute infections or vaccinations. The CD4+ fraction was divided into a CD45RA+ naive subset and a CD45RA-negative memory subset. TCRdb's table, derived via immunoSEQ multiplex PCR, lists solely in-frame clones and lacks some. The table includes 1,400,000 or so clones, about 98.5% detected once. The CDR3 runs to 16 residues. With 5 bases clipped from V and 4 bases from J, the junction kept 13 bases outside the gene matches. Germline assignment: CDR1 KGHSH and CDR2 LQKENI. The specimen was naive CD4+ T cells sorted from blood. Specified subset: CD45RA+ positively selected. This sequence originates from a man younger than 45 in good health. The J gene is TRBJ2-5, the V gene TRBV18; 7 bases map to TRBD1. The CDR3 bases are TGTGCCAGCTCATCGATTTCACAGGGGAGTGGAGAGACCCAGTACTTC. This encodes CASSSISQGSGETQYF.